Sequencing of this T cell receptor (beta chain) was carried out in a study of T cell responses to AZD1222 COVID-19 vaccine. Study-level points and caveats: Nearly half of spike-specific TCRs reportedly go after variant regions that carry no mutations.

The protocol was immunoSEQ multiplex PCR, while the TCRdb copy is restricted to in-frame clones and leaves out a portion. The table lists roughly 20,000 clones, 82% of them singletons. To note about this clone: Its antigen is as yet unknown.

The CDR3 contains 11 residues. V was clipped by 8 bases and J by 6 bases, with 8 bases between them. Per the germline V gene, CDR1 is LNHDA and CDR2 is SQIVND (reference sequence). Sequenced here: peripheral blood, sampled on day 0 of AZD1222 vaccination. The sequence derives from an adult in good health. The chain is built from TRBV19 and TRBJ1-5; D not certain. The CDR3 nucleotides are TGTGCCAGTGGGCTTGGTCAGCCCCAGCATTTT. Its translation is CASGLGQPQHF. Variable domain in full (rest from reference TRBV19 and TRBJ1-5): DGGITQSPKYLFRKEGQNVTLSCEQNLNHDAMYWYRQDPGQGLRLIYYSQIVNDFQKGDIAEGYSVSREKKESFPLTVTSAQKNPTAFYLCASGLGQPQHFGDGTRLSIL.